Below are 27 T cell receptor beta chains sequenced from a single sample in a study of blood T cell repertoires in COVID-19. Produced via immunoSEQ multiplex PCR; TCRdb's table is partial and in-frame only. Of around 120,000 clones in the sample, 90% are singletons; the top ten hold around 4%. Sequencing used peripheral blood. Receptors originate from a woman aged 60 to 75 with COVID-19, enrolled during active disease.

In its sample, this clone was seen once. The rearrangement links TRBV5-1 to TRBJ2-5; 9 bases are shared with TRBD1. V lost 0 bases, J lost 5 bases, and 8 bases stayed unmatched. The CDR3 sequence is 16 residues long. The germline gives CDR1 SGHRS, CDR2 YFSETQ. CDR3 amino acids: CASSLAGRGQGETQYF. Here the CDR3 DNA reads TGCGCCAGCAGCTTGGCCGGACGAGGACAGGGGGAGACCCAGTACTTC.

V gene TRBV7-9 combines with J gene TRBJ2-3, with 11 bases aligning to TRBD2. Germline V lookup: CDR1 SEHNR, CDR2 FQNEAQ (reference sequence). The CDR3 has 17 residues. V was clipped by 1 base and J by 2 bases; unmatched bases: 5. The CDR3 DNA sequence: TGTGCCAGCAGCTTAGTGACTAGCGGGGCCGTCACAGATACGCAGTATTTT. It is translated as CASSLVTSGAVTDTQYF.

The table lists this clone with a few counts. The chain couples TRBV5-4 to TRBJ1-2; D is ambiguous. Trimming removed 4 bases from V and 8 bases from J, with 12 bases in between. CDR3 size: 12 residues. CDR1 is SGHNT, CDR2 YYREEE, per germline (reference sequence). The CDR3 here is CASSPPYGGYTF. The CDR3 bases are TGTGCCAGCAGCCCCCCATATGGCGGCTACACCTTC.

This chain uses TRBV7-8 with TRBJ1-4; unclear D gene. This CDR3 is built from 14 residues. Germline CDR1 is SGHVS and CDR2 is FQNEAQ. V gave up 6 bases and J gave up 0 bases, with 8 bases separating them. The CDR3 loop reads CASSLLATNEKLFF. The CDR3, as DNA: TGTGCCAGCAGTTTACTCGCAACTAATGAAAAACTGTTTTTT.

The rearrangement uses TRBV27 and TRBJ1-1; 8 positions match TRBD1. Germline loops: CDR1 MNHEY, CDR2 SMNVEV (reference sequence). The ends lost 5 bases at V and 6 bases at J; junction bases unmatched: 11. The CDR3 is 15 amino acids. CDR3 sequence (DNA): TGTGCCAGCAGTCGTCAACCCGGACAGGGCGCTGAAGCTTTCTTT. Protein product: CASSRQPGQGAEAFF.

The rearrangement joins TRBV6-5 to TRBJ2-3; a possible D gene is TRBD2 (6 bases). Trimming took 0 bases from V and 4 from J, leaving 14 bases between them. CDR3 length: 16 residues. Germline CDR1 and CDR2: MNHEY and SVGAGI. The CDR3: CASSYSIVGGADTQYF. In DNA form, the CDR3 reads TGTGCCAGCAGTTACTCGATCGTGGGGGGAGCAGATACGCAGTATTTT.

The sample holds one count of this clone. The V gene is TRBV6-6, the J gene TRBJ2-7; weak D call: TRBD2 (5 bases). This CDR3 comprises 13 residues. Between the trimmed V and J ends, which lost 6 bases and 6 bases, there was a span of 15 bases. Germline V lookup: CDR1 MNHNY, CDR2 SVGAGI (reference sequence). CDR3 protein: CASSSLVGGEQYF. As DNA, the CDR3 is TGTGCCAGCAGCTCCCTTGTCGGAGGCGAGCAGTACTTC.

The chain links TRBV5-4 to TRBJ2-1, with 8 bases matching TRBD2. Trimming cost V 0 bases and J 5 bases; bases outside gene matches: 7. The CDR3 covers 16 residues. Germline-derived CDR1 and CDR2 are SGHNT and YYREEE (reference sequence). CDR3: CASSLGLASAHNEQFF. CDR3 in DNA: TGTGCCAGCAGCTTGGGACTAGCGTCGGCGCACAATGAGCAGTTCTTC.

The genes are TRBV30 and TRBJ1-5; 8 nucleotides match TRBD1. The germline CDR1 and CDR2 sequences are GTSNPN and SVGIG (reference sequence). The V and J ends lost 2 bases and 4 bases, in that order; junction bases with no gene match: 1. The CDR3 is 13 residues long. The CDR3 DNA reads TGTGCCTGGAGTCGGACAGGGAATCAGCCCCAGCATTTT. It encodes CAWSRTGNQPQHF.

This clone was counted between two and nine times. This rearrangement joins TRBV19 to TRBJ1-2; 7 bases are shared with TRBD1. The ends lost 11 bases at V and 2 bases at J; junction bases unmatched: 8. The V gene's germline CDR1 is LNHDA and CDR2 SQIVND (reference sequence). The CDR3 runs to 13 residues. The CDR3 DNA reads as TGTGCCGTAAAGCCGGGACAGAACTATGGCTACACCTTC. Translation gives CAVKPGQNYGYTF.

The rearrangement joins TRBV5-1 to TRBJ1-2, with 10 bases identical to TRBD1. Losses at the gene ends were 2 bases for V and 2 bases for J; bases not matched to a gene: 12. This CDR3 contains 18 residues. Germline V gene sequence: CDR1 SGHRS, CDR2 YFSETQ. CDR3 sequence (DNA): TGCGCCAGCAGCTTAAAGACAGGGGGCGAATGGAAGAACTATGGCTACACCTTC. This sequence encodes CASSLKTGGEWKNYGYTF.

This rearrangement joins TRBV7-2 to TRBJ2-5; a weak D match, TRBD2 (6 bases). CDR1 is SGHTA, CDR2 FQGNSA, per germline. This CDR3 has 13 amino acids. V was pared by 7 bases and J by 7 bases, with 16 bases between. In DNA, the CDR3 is TGTGCCAGCAAAGCGGAGGGGTTGGGGACCCAGTACTTC. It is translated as CASKAEGLGTQYF. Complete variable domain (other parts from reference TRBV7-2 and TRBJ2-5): GAGVSQSPSNKVTEKGKDVELRCDPISGHTALYWYRQSLGQGLEFLIYFQGNSAPDKSGLPSDRFSAERTGGSVSTLTIQRTQQEDSAVYLCASKAEGLGTQYFGPGTRLLVL.

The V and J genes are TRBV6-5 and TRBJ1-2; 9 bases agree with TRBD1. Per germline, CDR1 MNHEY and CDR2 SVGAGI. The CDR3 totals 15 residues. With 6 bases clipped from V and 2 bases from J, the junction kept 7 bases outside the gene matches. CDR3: CASSLQGAGNYGYTF. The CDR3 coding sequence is TGTGCCAGCAGCCTACAGGGGGCAGGGAACTATGGCTACACCTTC.

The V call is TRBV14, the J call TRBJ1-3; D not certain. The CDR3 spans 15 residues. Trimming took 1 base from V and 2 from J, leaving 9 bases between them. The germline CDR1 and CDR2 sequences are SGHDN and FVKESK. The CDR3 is CASSQVSGPGNTIYF. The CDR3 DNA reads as TGTGCCAGCAGCCAAGTGAGCGGCCCTGGAAACACCATATATTTT.

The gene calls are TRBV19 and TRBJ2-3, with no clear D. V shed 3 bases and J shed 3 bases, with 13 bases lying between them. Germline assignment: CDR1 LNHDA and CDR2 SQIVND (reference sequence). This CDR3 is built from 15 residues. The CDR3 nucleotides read TGTGCCAGTAGTATGTCAATGCCGAGGACAGATACGCAGTATTTT. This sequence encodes CASSMSMPRTDTQYF.

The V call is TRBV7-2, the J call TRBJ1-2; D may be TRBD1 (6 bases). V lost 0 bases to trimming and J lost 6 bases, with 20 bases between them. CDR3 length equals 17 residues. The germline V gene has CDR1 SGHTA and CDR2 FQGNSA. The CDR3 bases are TGTGCCAGCAGCTTAGCGATGCCCAGGGGCGGGTTTGATGGCTACACCTTC. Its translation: CASSLAMPRGGFDGYTF.

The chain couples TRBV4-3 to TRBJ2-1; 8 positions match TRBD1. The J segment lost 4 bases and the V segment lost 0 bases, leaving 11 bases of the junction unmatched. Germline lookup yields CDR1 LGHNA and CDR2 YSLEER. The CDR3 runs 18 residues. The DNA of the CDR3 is TGCGCCAGCAGCCAAGACGTCAACAGGGGGGCGGCGTACAATGAGCAGTTCTTC. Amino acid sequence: CASSQDVNRGAAYNEQFF.

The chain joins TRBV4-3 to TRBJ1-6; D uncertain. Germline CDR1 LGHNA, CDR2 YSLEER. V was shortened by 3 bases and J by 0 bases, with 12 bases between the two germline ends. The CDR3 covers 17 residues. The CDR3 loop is CASSQSEYSSYNSPLHF. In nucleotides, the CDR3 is TGCGCCAGCAGCCAGTCTGAGTATTCCTCCTATAATTCACCCCTCCACTTT.

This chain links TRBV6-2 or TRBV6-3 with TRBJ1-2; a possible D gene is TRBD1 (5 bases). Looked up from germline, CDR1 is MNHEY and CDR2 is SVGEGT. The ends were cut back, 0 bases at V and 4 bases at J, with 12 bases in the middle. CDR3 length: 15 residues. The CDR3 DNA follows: TGTGCCAGCAGTTACTCGAAAGGGGCCCGCTATGGCTACACCTTC. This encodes CASSYSKGARYGYTF.

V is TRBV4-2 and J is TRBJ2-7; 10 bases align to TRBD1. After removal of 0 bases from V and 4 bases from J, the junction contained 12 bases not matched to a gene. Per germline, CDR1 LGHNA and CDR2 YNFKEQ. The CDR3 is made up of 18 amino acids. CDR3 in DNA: TGTGCCAGCAGCCAAGATTCAGGGACAGGGGCCCGTGAGTACGAGCAGTACTTC. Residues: CASSQDSGTGAREYEQYF.

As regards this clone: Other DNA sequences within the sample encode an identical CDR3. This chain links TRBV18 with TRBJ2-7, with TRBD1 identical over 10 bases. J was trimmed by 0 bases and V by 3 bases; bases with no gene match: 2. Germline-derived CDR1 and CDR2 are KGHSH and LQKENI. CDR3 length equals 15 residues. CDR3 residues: CASSPGQGVSYEQYF. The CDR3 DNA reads TGTGCCAGCTCACCTGGACAGGGGGTCTCCTACGAGCAGTACTTC.

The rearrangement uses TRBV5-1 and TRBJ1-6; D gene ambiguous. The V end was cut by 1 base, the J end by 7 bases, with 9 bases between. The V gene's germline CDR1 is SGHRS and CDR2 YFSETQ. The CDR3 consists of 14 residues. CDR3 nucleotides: TGCGCCAGCAGCTTGCCAGCGAAGAATTCACCCCTCCACTTT. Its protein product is CASSLPAKNSPLHF.

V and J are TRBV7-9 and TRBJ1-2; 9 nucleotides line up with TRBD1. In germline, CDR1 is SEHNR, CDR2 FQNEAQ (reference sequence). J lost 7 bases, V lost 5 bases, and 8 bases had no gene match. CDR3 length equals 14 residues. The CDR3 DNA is TGTGCCAGCAGCGCACGGACAGGGGTGGGTGGCTACACCTTC. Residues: CASSARTGVGGYTF.

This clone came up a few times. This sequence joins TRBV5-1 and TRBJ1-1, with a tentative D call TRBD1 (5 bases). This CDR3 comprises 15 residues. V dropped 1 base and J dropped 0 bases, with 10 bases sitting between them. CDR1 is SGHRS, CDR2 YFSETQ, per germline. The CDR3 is CASSLSQGMNTEAFF. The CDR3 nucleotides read TGCGCCAGCAGCTTGTCCCAGGGCATGAACACTGAAGCTTTCTTT.

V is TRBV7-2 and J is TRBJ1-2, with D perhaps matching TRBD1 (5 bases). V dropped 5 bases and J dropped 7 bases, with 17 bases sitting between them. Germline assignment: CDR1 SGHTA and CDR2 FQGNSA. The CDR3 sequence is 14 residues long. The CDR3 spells CASSQHGGGGGYTF. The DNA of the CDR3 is TGTGCCAGCAGCCAGCACGGGGGGGGTGGTGGCTACACCTTC.

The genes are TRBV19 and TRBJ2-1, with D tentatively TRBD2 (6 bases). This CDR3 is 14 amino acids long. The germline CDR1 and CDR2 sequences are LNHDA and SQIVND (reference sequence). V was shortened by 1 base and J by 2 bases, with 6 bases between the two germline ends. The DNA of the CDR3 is TGTGCCAGTAGTATAGCGGGGGCCTACAATGAGCAGTTCTTC. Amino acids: CASSIAGAYNEQFF. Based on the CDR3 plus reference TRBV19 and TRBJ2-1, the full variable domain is DGGITQSPKYLFRKEGQNVTLSCEQNLNHDAMYWYRQDPGQGLRLIYYSQIVNDFQKGDIAEGYSVSREKKESFPLTVTSAQKNPTAFYLCASSIAGAYNEQFFGPGTRLTVL.

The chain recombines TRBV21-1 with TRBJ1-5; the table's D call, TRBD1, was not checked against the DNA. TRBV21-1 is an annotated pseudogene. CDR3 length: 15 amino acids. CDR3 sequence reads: CASSGDRDCNQPQHF. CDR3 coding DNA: TGTGCCAGCAGCGGAGACAGGGACTGCAATCAGCCCCAGCATTTT.